A single sample gave rise to the 17 T cell receptor beta chains below, sequenced in a study of beta chain features in type 1 diabetes listed by TCRdb under 2018. Libraries were made using the immunoSEQ multiplex PCR assay. The High Capacity cDNA Reverse Transcription Kit was used to reverse transcribe all of the isolated RNA, meaning that expressed TCRB transcripts were what got sequenced. TCRdb mirrors the immuneACCESS table, restricted to in-frame sequences. Some clones are absent from its copies; in checked studies, under half trace to an unresolved V gene, and the reason for the others is unknown. The sample profile shows approximately 150,000 clones; 7.5% to 10% of them were found once. Under 2.5% of the sample lies in the top ten. The sequenced material came from central memory CD4+ T cells from blood. These receptors were collected from a woman younger than 30 in good health.

There are a few counts of this clone. This rearrangement joins TRBV4-2 to TRBJ1-2; 9 bases fit TRBD1. The CDR3 is 13 residues long. Trimming at V came to 4 bases and at J to 8 bases, leaving 5 bases not matched to a gene. CDR1 is LGHNA and CDR2 is YNFKEQ in the germline V gene. The CDR3: CASSPTGGIGYTF. The CDR3 nucleotides read TGTGCCAGCAGCCCGACAGGGGGTATAGGCTACACCTTC.

The table lists this clone with a few counts. The chain combines TRBV5-1 with TRBJ1-2, with 7 bases fitting TRBD1. Trimming took 4 bases from V and 1 from J; bases not matched to a gene: 4. The CDR3 runs 14 residues. The germline CDR1 and CDR2 sequences are SGHRS and YFSETQ. The CDR3 sequence: CASSGGTVNYGYTF. DNA of the CDR3: TGCGCCAGCAGCGGCGGGACAGTTAACTATGGCTACACCTTC.

This clone was detected a few times. The V call is TRBV7-2, the J call TRBJ1-1; D might be TRBD1 (5 bases). V lost 3 bases and J 8 bases, leaving 13 bases between the germline ends. The CDR3 runs 13 residues. CDR1 and CDR2 from the germline V gene are SGHTA and FQGNSA. The CDR3 DNA reads TGTGCCAGCAGCTTGTACAGGTCGCAGGAAGCTTTCTTT. Protein sequence: CASSLYRSQEAFF.

In this sample, this clone turned up a few times. V and J are TRBV5-1 and TRBJ2-1, with a possible D match to TRBD1 (6 bases). The CDR3 sequence is 14 residues long. CDR1 and CDR2 from the germline V gene are SGHRS and YFSETQ. V gave up 4 bases and J gave up 7 bases, with 15 bases separating them. CDR3 bases: TGCGCCAGCAGCCCCCCGAGGCAGGGGAATGAGCAGTTCTTC. This codes for CASSPPRQGNEQFF.

About this clone: Mismatch with germline at one junction end may stem from a read error. The rearrangement uses TRBV7-7 and TRBJ2-1, with D perhaps matching TRBD1 (6 bases). The CDR3 is 15 residues long. The germline CDR1 and CDR2 sequences are SSHAT and FNYEAQ (reference sequence). CDR3 protein: CASSPTGNSYNEQFF. DNA for the CDR3: TGTGCTAGCAGCCCGACAGGCAACTCCTACAATGAGCAGTTCTTC.

CDR3 DNA sequence: TGCGCCAGCAGTCAATCGACGGGCAGGGGGAGATGGTATGGCTACACCTTC. Encoded protein: CASSQSTGRGRWYGYTF. The gene calls are TRBV23-1 and TRBJ1-2, with TRBD1 matching 7 bases. TRBV23-1 is annotated as an ORF whose role is uncertain. V gave up 0 bases and J gave up 5 bases; unmatched junction bases: 12. The CDR3 consists of 17 residues.

This clone was counted only a few times. This chain connects TRBV9 to TRBJ2-2, with TRBD1 matching over 8 bases. Germline CDR1 and CDR2: SGDLS and YYNGEE. V lost 4 bases to trimming and J lost 4 bases; unmatched junction nucleotides: 9. The CDR3 is 16 amino acids. The CDR3 bases are TGTGCCAGCAGCCCCCGGGACAGGACGATCACCGGGGAGCTGTTTTTT. It specifies CASSPRDRTITGELFF.

This clone was counted between two and nine times. This chain joins TRBV4-3 and TRBJ2-1, with D possibly being TRBD1 (5 bases). Germline CDR1 LGHNA, CDR2 YSLEER. The CDR3 runs 16 residues. V lost 1 base and J 0 bases, leaving 10 bases between the germline ends. CDR3 residues: CASSQVDSSSYNEQFF. The CDR3 region has the DNA TGCGCCAGCAGCCAAGTAGACAGCAGCTCCTACAATGAGCAGTTCTTC.

This clone has just a few counts. The rearrangement links TRBV10-3 to TRBJ1-5, with D perhaps TRBD1 (6 bases). The CDR3 is made up of 14 amino acids. Looked up from germline, CDR1 is ENHRY and CDR2 is SYGVKD. V gave up 3 bases and J gave up 4 bases, with 10 bases separating them. As DNA, the CDR3 is TGTGCCATCAGTGACCACAGGGCGAATCAGCCCCAGCATTTT. Translating gives CAISDHRANQPQHF.

This clone has just a few counts. The CDR3 region is CASSLGQQNTEAFF. CDR3 sequence (DNA): TGTGCCAGCAGCTTGGGACAACAGAACACTGAAGCTTTCTTT. V is TRBV5-4 and J is TRBJ1-1; D gene uncertain. The germline CDR1 and CDR2 sequences are SGHNT and YYREEE (reference sequence). Trimming removed 0 bases from V and 1 base from J, with 7 bases in between. The CDR3 is 14 amino acids.

The chain carries TRBV7-2 and TRBJ1-1, with D maybe TRBD1 (6 bases). V dropped 3 bases and J dropped 4 bases, with 12 bases sitting between them. The CDR3 spans 14 residues. The germline V gene encodes CDR1 SGHTA and CDR2 FQGNSA. The CDR3 loop is CASSLRGATTEAFF. The CDR3 bases are TGTGCCAGCAGCTTGCGGGGGGCGACCACTGAAGCTTTCTTT.

The V gene is TRBV6-5, the J gene TRBJ2-3; 10 nucleotides match TRBD2. Germline V CDR1 and CDR2: MNHEY, SVGAGI. V was clipped by 9 bases and J by 5 bases; unmatched bases: 11. The CDR3 totals 15 residues. CDR3 protein: CASSPLAGVIDTQYF. CDR3 in DNA: TGTGCCAGTAGTCCCCTAGCGGGAGTTATAGATACGCAGTATTTT.

In this sample, this clone turned up a few times. The chain uses TRBV7-2 and TRBJ1-1; 8 nucleotides match TRBD1. The CDR3 is 15 amino acids. Germline values: CDR1 SGHTA, CDR2 FQGNSA. V shed 1 base, J shed 1 base, and the junction held 2 bases outside the gene matches. The CDR3 nucleotides are TGTGCCAGCAGCTTAGGGACAGGGAGGAACACTGAAGCTTTCTTT. Protein product: CASSLGTGRNTEAFF.

The chain employs TRBV10-3 and TRBJ1-6, with 9 positions matching TRBD1. The length of the CDR3 is 14 residues. CDR1 and CDR2 from the germline V gene are ENHRY and SYGVKD. J lost 7 bases, V lost 6 bases, and 4 bases had no gene match. The CDR3 nucleotides read TGTGCCATCAGATCACAGGGGGCCAATTCACCCCTCCACTTT. Protein sequence: CAIRSQGANSPLHF.

This rearrangement joins TRBV2 to TRBJ2-7; 7 nucleotides agree with TRBD1. The CDR3 runs 14 residues. V lost 8 bases, J lost 0 bases, and 7 bases stayed unmatched. Germline CDR1 SNHLY, CDR2 FYNNEI. CDR3 nucleotides: TGTGCCAGCTACCAGGGGACAGTCTCCTACGAGCAGTACTTC. Protein product: CASYQGTVSYEQYF.

In this sample, this clone turned up a few times. This chain uses TRBV30 with TRBJ1-1; D remains ambiguous. The CDR3 loop spans 14 amino acids. V lost 3 bases and J lost 1, with 12 bases in between. Germline V gene lookup returns CDR1 GTSNPN and CDR2 SVGIG (reference sequence). This chain's CDR3 is CAWSPPQRNTEAFF. CDR3 in DNA: TGTGCCTGGAGCCCCCCACAACGGAACACTGAAGCTTTCTTT.

CDR3 sequence (DNA): TGCGCCAGCAGCCAAGATCTAAGTCAGCCCCAGCATTTT. Translating it yields CASSQDLSQPQHF. The J gene is TRBJ1-5, the V gene TRBV4-3; D gene ambiguous. Germline V gene data show CDR1 as LGHNA and CDR2 as YSLEER. V lost 0 bases, J lost 6 bases, and 6 bases lay in between. This CDR3 is 13 amino acids long.